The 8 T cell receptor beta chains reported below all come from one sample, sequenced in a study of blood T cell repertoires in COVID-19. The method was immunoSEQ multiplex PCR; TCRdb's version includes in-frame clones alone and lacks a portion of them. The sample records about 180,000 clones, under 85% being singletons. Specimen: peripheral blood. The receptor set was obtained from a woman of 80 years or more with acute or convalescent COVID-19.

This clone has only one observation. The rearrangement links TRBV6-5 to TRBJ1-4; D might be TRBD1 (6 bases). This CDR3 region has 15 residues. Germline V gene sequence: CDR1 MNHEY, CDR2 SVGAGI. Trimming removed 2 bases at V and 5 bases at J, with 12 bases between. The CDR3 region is CASSYRGQGNEKLFF. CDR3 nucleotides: TGTGCCAGCAGTTACAGGGGACAAGGCAATGAAAAACTGTTTTTT.

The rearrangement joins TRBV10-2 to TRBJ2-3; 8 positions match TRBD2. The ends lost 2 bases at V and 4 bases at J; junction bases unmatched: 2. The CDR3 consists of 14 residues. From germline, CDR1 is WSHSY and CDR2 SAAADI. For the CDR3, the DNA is TGCGCCAGCAGTGAGCTCGGGGGGGCAGATACGCAGTATTTT. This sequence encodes CASSELGGADTQYF.

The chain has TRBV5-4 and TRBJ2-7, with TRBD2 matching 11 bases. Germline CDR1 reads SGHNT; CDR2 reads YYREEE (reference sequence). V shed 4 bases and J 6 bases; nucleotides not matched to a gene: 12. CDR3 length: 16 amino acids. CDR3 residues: CASSIEPSGRPSEQYF. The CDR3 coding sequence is TGTGCCAGCAGCATAGAACCTAGCGGGAGGCCCTCCGAGCAGTACTTC.

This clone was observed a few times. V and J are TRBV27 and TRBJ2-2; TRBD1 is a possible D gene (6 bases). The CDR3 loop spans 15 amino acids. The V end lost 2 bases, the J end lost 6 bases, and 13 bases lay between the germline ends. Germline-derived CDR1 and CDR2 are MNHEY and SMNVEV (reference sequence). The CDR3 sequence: CASSLRAQGSGELFF. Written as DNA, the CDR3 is TGTGCCAGCAGTTTACGGGCCCAGGGGTCCGGGGAGCTGTTTTTT.

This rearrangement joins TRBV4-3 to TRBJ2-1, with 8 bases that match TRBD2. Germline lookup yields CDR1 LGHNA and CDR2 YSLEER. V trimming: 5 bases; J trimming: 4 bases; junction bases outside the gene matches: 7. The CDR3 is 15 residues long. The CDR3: CASSDQRGPYNEQFF. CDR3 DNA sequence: TGCGCCAGCAGCGATCAGCGGGGGCCTTACAATGAGCAGTTCTTC.

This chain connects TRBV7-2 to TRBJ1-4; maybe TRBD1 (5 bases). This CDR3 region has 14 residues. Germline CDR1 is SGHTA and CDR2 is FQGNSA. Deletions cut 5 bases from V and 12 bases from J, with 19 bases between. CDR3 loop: CASSASLGRGELFF. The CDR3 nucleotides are TGTGCCAGCAGCGCCAGCCTTGGCCGGGGGGAACTGTTTTTT.

CDR3 loop: CASSELARRTDTQYF. CDR3 sequence (DNA): TGTGCCAGCAGCGAACTAGCGAGAAGAACAGATACGCAGTATTTT. The chain links TRBV3-1 (or the pseudogene TRBV3-2) to TRBJ2-3; 7 bases are a match to TRBD2. Germline CDR1 and CDR2: LGHDT and YNNKEL (reference sequence). V lost 5 bases, J lost 3 bases, and 8 bases stayed unmatched. The CDR3 spans 15 residues.

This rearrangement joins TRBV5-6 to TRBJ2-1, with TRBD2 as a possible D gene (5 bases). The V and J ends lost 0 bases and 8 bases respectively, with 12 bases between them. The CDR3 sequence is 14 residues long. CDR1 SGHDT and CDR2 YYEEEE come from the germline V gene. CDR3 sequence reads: CASSLDPLRDEQFF. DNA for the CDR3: TGTGCCAGCAGCTTGGATCCCCTGAGGGATGAGCAGTTCTTC.